These 30 T cell receptor beta chains originate from one sample sequenced in a study of CD8 T cells in ankylosing spondylitis. One entry per CDR3 protein, called by TCRdb with MiXCR from the 5' RACE reads. The data contain roughly 180,000 distinct CDR3 sequences, 9.8% of them singletons. Sequencing input: blood, either unsorted or a sorted T cell fraction (not recorded which). The source of these receptors is a female donor with ankylosing spondylitis or in good health (not recorded which).

This clonotype appeared many times. V is TRBV29-1 and J is TRBJ2-3; TRBD2 aligns across 8 bases. V gave up 1 base and J gave up 5 bases; unmatched junction bases: 5. Germline V gives CDR1 SQVTM, CDR2 ANQGSEA. There are 14 residues in the CDR3. This CDR3 is CSVEAGGPGDTQYF. The CDR3 nucleotides read TGCAGCGTTGAAGCGGGAGGGCCGGGAGATACGCAGTATTTT.

This clonotype has a handful of counts. V gene TRBV9 combines with J gene TRBJ1-2; D is unresolved. The germline gives CDR1 SGDLS, CDR2 YYNGEE. The CDR3 has 15 residues. V lost 3 bases and J 5 bases, leaving 17 bases between the germline ends. CDR3 sequence reads: CASSAATTPSYGYTF. The CDR3 DNA is TGTGCCAGCAGCGCGGCCACAACACCCTCTTATGGCTACACCTTC.

This clonotype was seen a handful of times. CDR3 protein: CATSDSTGANVLTF. The CDR3 bases are TGTGCCACCAGTGACTCGACTGGGGCCAACGTCCTGACTTTC. V gene TRBV24-1 combines with J gene TRBJ2-6; D is ambiguous. Germline-derived CDR1 and CDR2 are KGHDR and SFDVKD. V lost 4 bases to trimming and J lost 2 bases, with 5 bases between them. CDR3 length equals 14 residues.

This clonotype was observed a few times. The chain has TRBV9 and TRBJ2-2, with D unresolved. Germline V gene data show CDR1 as SGDLS and CDR2 as YYNGEE. This CDR3 is built from 14 residues. V dropped 3 bases and J dropped 0 bases, with 6 bases sitting between them. CDR3 in DNA: TGTGCCAGCAGCGGAGCCCCGAACACCGGGGAGCTGTTTTTT. Protein: CASSGAPNTGELFF.

V and J are TRBV28 and TRBJ2-3; 14 bases match TRBD2. Germline V gives CDR1 MDHEN, CDR2 SYDVKM. This CDR3 spans 17 amino acids. Trimming cost V 4 bases and J 1 base; bases outside gene matches: 4. The CDR3 coding sequence is TGTGCCAGCAGTTGGAGACTAGCGGGAGGGGGCACAGATACGCAGTATTTT. It translates to CASSWRLAGGGTDTQYF.

This clonotype was observed many times. The chain carries TRBV11-2 and TRBJ2-7, with D perhaps TRBD2 (5 bases). Germline loops: CDR1 SGHAT, CDR2 FQNNGV. Trimming shortened V by 11 bases and J by 7 bases, and 9 bases separated the two germline ends. The CDR3 is 9 residues long. CDR3 nucleotide sequence: TGTGCCCACCCGGGAGAGCAGTACTTC. It encodes CAHPGEQYF.

This clonotype showed up many times. The chain employs TRBV12-3 or TRBV12-4 and TRBJ2-7; 7 bases map to TRBD1. J lost 4 bases, V lost 5 bases, and 8 bases had no gene match. The length of the CDR3 is 14 residues. CDR3 nucleotides: TGTGCCAGCAGTCTTACAGGGGTTTCGTACGAGCAGTACTTC. This encodes CASSLTGVSYEQYF.

The table lists this clonotype with a few counts. The rearrangement links TRBV6-2 or TRBV6-3 to TRBJ2-1; 11 bases agree with TRBD2. The germline gives CDR1 MNHEY, CDR2 SVGEGT. V dropped 4 bases and J dropped 7; count of bases not matched to a gene: 6. This CDR3 spans 15 amino acids. The CDR3 protein is CASSFLSGRGNEQFF. CDR3 bases: TGTGCCAGCAGTTTCCTTAGCGGGAGGGGTAATGAGCAGTTCTTC.

This clonotype was counted many times. The chain is built from TRBV12-3 or TRBV12-4 and TRBJ1-4; possible D gene TRBD1, 6 bases. This CDR3 spans 14 amino acids. Trimming left V 5 bases short and J 2 bases short, with 9 bases between. The chain's CDR3 is CASSPGVTNEKLFF. Here the CDR3 DNA reads TGTGCCAGCAGTCCAGGGGTGACTAATGAAAAACTGTTTTTT.

The rearrangement uses TRBV4-3 and TRBJ2-1; 8 positions match TRBD2. Germline V CDR1 and CDR2: LGHNA, YSLEER. This CDR3 contains 15 residues. The junction had 2 bases not matched to a gene; V was cut back by 4 bases and J by 0 bases. This CDR3 is CASSRREGSYNEQFF. CDR3 sequence (DNA): TGCGCCAGCAGCCGACGGGAGGGCTCCTACAATGAGCAGTTCTTC.

This clonotype was seen a single time. The rearrangement joins TRBV14 to TRBJ2-7; D remains ambiguous. V lost 6 bases to trimming and J lost 1 base, with 16 bases between them. Germline CDR1 and CDR2: SGHDN and FVKESK. There are 15 residues in the CDR3. The chain's CDR3 is CASSLVDTRSYEQYF. For the CDR3, the DNA is TGTGCCAGCAGTCTGGTGGATACCCGGTCCTACGAGCAGTACTTC.

The sample holds many counts of this clonotype. V is TRBV14 and J is TRBJ2-7; D unclear. Trimming cost V 1 base and J 3 bases, with 10 bases left between them. Germline V lookup: CDR1 SGHDN, CDR2 FVKESK. The CDR3 is 14 residues long. The CDR3 sequence is CASSQGSGFYEQYF. Here the CDR3 DNA reads TGTGCCAGCAGCCAAGGTTCGGGTTTCTACGAGCAGTACTTC. Together with reference TRBV14 and TRBJ2-7, the CDR3 gives the full variable domain: EAGVTQFPSHSVIEKGQTVTLRCDPISGHDNLYWYRRVMGKEIKFLLHFVKESKQDESGMPNNRFLAERTGGTYSTLKVQPAELEDSGVYFCASSQGSGFYEQYFGPGTRLTVT.

This clonotype appeared many times. This chain joins TRBV5-6 and TRBJ2-1; TRBD1 aligns across 8 bases. After removal of 4 bases from V and 4 bases from J, the junction contained 7 bases not matched to a gene. Germline values: CDR1 SGHDT, CDR2 YYEEEE. CDR3 length: 15 amino acids. The CDR3: CASSPPGGAYNEQFF. The DNA of the CDR3 is TGTGCCAGCAGCCCTCCAGGGGGCGCTTACAATGAGCAGTTCTTC.

V is TRBV6-5 and J is TRBJ1-4; no definite D call. CDR1 MNHEY and CDR2 SVGAGI come from the germline V gene. The germline V and J ends were trimmed by 6 bases and 4 bases, with 3 bases remaining between them. There are 11 residues in the CDR3. CDR3 nucleotide sequence: TGTGCCAGCAGGGGTAATGAAAAACTGTTTTTT. Its protein product is CASRGNEKLFF.

This clonotype has a handful of counts. This sequence joins TRBV20-1 and TRBJ2-3, with 9 bases fitting TRBD2. The CDR3 spans 16 residues. The germline gives CDR1 DFQATT, CDR2 SNEGSKA (reference sequence). Trimming at V came to 6 bases and at J to 2 bases, leaving 12 bases not matched to a gene. In nucleotides, the CDR3 is TGCAGTGCCAGCCTCTTAGCGGGAGAACACACAGATACGCAGTATTTT. Translated, it gives CSASLLAGEHTDTQYF.

This clonotype was detected many times. This chain uses TRBV20-1 with TRBJ2-7; possible D gene TRBD1, 6 bases. The CDR3 loop spans 14 amino acids. Germline V CDR1 and CDR2: DFQATT, SNEGSKA (reference sequence). V lost 1 base and J lost 2, with 12 bases in between. The CDR3: CSARGTGWAYEQYF. Written as DNA, the CDR3 is TGCAGTGCTAGAGGAACAGGGTGGGCCTACGAGCAGTACTTC.

This clonotype was seen more than once but under ten times. This sequence joins TRBV14 and TRBJ1-2; 8 nucleotides agree with TRBD1. The CDR3 totals 14 residues. Germline V gives CDR1 SGHDN, CDR2 FVKESK. Losses at the gene ends were 4 bases for V and 4 bases for J; bases not matched to a gene: 5. CDR3 protein: CASSPRTGGYGYTF. For the CDR3, the DNA is TGTGCCAGCAGCCCCCGAACAGGGGGCTATGGCTACACCTTC.

The J gene is TRBJ2-7, the V gene TRBV30; perhaps TRBD2 as D (6 bases). This CDR3 comprises 13 residues. Between the trimmed V and J ends, which lost 3 bases and 6 bases, there was a span of 15 bases. Germline CDR1 and CDR2: GTSNPN and SVGIG (reference sequence). The CDR3 reads CAWSGGDVGEQYF. In nucleotides, the CDR3 is TGTGCCTGGAGCGGCGGGGACGTAGGCGAGCAGTACTTC.

This rearrangement joins TRBV6-2 or TRBV6-3 to TRBJ2-5; 8 positions match TRBD2. V was pared by 4 bases and J by 2 bases, with 9 bases of the junction left unmatched. The CDR3 covers 16 residues. Germline-derived CDR1 and CDR2 are MNHEY and SVGEGT. The CDR3 bases are TGTGCCAGCAGTTCTTTAGCGGGGCAACTACAAGAGACCCAGTACTTC. This encodes CASSSLAGQLQETQYF.

V and J are TRBV20-1 and TRBJ1-5; no definite D call. The CDR3 runs 10 residues. The V gene's germline CDR1 is DFQATT and CDR2 SNEGSKA (reference sequence). The CDR3 sequence: CNWAVGPQHF. The CDR3 DNA follows: TGCAATTGGGCGGTTGGGCCCCAGCATTTT.

This clonotype was counted between two and nine times. The CDR3 nucleotides read TGTGCCAGCAGCTTAGGGGGGGCTTCGGCTGGCTACACCTTC. Translated, it gives CASSLGGASAGYTF. The chain employs TRBV7-8 and TRBJ1-2; a possible D gene is TRBD1 (6 bases). This CDR3 spans 14 amino acids. Germline assignment: CDR1 SGHVS and CDR2 FQNEAQ. Trimming removed 1 base from V and 7 bases from J, with 13 bases in between.

This clonotype came up many times. The V and J genes are TRBV24-1 and TRBJ2-7; D not certain. V was clipped by 4 bases and J by 0 bases, with 12 bases between them. Germline V gene sequence: CDR1 KGHDR, CDR2 SFDVKD. The CDR3 has 15 residues. CDR3 DNA: TGTGCCACCAGTGACAAGCAAAGTTACTCCTACGAGCAGTACTTC. This gives the protein CATSDKQSYSYEQYF.

This clonotype was counted only a few times. CDR3 in amino acids: CSARDWEREGTGELFF. CDR3 bases: TGCAGTGCTAGAGATTGGGAGCGGGAGGGTACCGGGGAGCTGTTTTTT. The chain combines TRBV20-1 with TRBJ2-2; 10 nucleotides agree with TRBD2. V was clipped by 0 bases and J by 5 bases; unmatched bases: 6. Germline CDR1 and CDR2: DFQATT and SNEGSKA (reference sequence). CDR3 length: 16 residues.

The chain has TRBV2 and TRBJ1-4; TRBD1 might be the D (5 bases). V was trimmed by 2 bases and J by 7 bases, leaving 14 bases between them. CDR1 and CDR2 (germline): SNHLY, FYNNEI. This CDR3 has 15 amino acids. This chain's CDR3 is CASSEYGTRSEKLFF. The CDR3 DNA follows: TGTGCCAGCAGTGAATACGGGACGAGGTCTGAAAAACTGTTTTTT.

This clonotype appeared a few times. J is TRBJ1-1 and V is TRBV4-3; unclear D gene. V lost 1 base, J lost 5 bases, and 14 bases lay in between. The length of the CDR3 is 15 residues. Germline V CDR1 and CDR2: LGHNA, YSLEER. The CDR3 DNA reads as TGCGCCAGCAGCCAAGGCCCGGGAGAGTGGACTGAAGCTTTCTTT. This codes for CASSQGPGEWTEAFF.

The chain joins TRBV2 to TRBJ1-3; maybe TRBD1 (5 bases). Germline CDR1 and CDR2: SNHLY and FYNNEI. There are 14 residues in the CDR3. The V end lost 11 bases, the J end lost 0 bases, and 14 bases lay between the germline ends. CDR3 DNA: TGTGCCGGTTGGGACGCCGTCTCTGGAAACACCATATATTTT. As protein: CAGWDAVSGNTIYF.

This clonotype has more than one count but fewer than ten. The V call is TRBV4-1, the J call TRBJ2-2, with a weak D call TRBD2 (6 bases). The CDR3 has 17 amino acids. V gave up 0 bases and J gave up 0 bases, with 11 bases separating them. From germline, CDR1 is MGHRA and CDR2 YSYEKL. The CDR3 loop is CASSQDFRTTNTGELFF. In DNA, the CDR3 is TGCGCCAGCAGCCAAGATTTTAGGACTACGAACACCGGGGAGCTGTTTTTT.

This clonotype appeared a few times. The gene calls are TRBV12-3 or TRBV12-4 and TRBJ2-7; D could derive from TRBD1 or TRBD2 (5 bases each). This CDR3 has 14 residues. V lost 0 bases and J 2 bases, leaving 8 bases between the germline ends. The CDR3, as DNA: TGTGCCAGCAGTTTAGCAGGGACGGCCTACGAGCAGTACTTC. This translates into CASSLAGTAYEQYF.

This clonotype was seen more than once but under ten times. The CDR3 DNA follows: TGTGCCGTTACCAGGACAGGGTCGAACTATGGCTACACCTTC. Amino acid sequence: CAVTRTGSNYGYTF. V gene TRBV7-9 combines with J gene TRBJ1-2; 8 bases match TRBD1. This CDR3 is built from 14 residues. Unmatched junction bases numbered 10, after V lost 11 bases and J lost 2 bases. Per germline, CDR1 SEHNR and CDR2 FQNEAQ (reference sequence).

This clonotype was counted many times. V is TRBV14 and J is TRBJ2-3, with no clear D. Germline V gene sequence: CDR1 SGHDN, CDR2 FVKESK. The V end was cut by 2 bases, the J end by 2 bases, with 2 bases between. The CDR3 contains 12 residues. The CDR3 loop is CASSQITDTQYF. The DNA of the CDR3 is TGTGCCAGCAGCCAAATCACAGATACGCAGTATTTT.